Each of the 9 T cell receptor beta chains below was sequenced from the same sample in a study of blood T cell repertoires in COVID-19. Clones were sequenced by immunoSEQ multiplex PCR, and TCRdb holds only the in-frame ones, with some missing. In the table there are 97,000 or so clones, around 73% of which are singletons. Source material: peripheral blood. These receptor sequences come from a man aged 60-69 years with active or convalescent COVID-19.

J is TRBJ1-5 and V is TRBV6-5; 12 nucleotides match TRBD1. V lost 8 bases to trimming and J lost 6 bases; unmatched junction nucleotides: 8. This CDR3 is built from 15 residues. Per the germline V gene, CDR1 is MNHEY and CDR2 is SVGAGI. The CDR3 sequence is CASLTGQGAGQPQHF. DNA for the CDR3: TGTGCCAGCTTGACGGGACAGGGGGCGGGTCAGCCCCAGCATTTT.

J is TRBJ1-4 and V is TRBV30, with TRBD1 matching 9 bases. Trimming removed 0 bases from V and 8 bases from J; junction bases left unmatched: 4. Looked up from germline, CDR1 is GTSNPN and CDR2 is SVGIG (reference sequence). The CDR3 spans 14 residues. The CDR3 sequence: CAWSVQGAVEKLFF. The CDR3 bases are TGTGCCTGGAGTGTACAGGGGGCGGTGGAAAAACTGTTTTTT.

The chain employs TRBV24-1 and TRBJ2-1; the match to TRBD2 covers 8 bases. CDR1 and CDR2 (germline): KGHDR, SFDVKD. V trimming: 4 bases; J trimming: 3 bases; junction bases outside the gene matches: 7. There are 16 residues in the CDR3. For the CDR3, the DNA is TGTGCCACCAGTGAATCCGCGGGAGGACACTACAATGAGCAGTTCTTC. Protein: CATSESAGGHYNEQFF.

This chain links TRBV29-1 with TRBJ2-5; D call uncertain. Germline CDR1 and CDR2: SQVTM and ANQGSEA. V lost 4 bases to trimming and J lost 5 bases, with 8 bases between them. CDR3 size: 11 residues. The CDR3 is CSVAPSETQYF. CDR3 coding DNA: TGCAGCGTTGCCCCTTCGGAGACCCAGTACTTC. The full variable domain, rest sourced from reference TRBV29-1 and TRBJ2-5, is SAVISQKPSRDICQRGTSLTIQCQVDSQVTMMFWYRQQPGQSLTLIATANQGSEATYESGFVIDKFPISRPNLTFSTLTVSNMSPEDSSIYLCSVAPSETQYFGPGTRLLVL.

This chain joins TRBV18 and TRBJ2-1, with 8 nucleotides matching TRBD2. Germline-derived CDR1 and CDR2 are KGHSH and LQKENI. The CDR3 sequence is 15 residues long. Losses at the gene ends were 6 bases for V and 4 bases for J; bases not matched to a gene: 8. The DNA for the CDR3 is TGTGCCAGCTCTCCTAGGACTAGCAGTTACAATGAGCAGTTCTTC. Protein: CASSPRTSSYNEQFF.

This rearrangement joins TRBV5-6 to TRBJ2-4; 7 positions agree with TRBD1. The CDR3 spans 13 residues. CDR1 and CDR2 (germline): SGHDT, YYEEEE. J gave up 5 bases and V 4 bases, and 3 bases lay outside the gene matches. The DNA for the CDR3 is TGTGCCAGCAGCCTAACAGGGGAAAACATTCAGTACTTC. Protein product: CASSLTGENIQYF.

The CDR3 DNA is TGCGCCAGCAGCTTTTGGGGGGAAGTAGGCTACACCTTC. Amino acid sequence: CASSFWGEVGYTF. The chain employs TRBV5-1 and TRBJ1-2; maybe TRBD1 (5 bases). Looked up from germline, CDR1 is SGHRS and CDR2 is YFSETQ. The CDR3 contains 13 residues. V lost 2 bases, J lost 8 bases, and 13 bases lay in between. Full variable domain (missing parts from reference TRBV5-1 and TRBJ1-2): KAGVTQTPRYLIKTRGQQVTLSCSPISGHRSVSWYQQTPGQGLQFLFEYFSETQRNKGNFPGRFSGRQFSNSRSEMNVSTLELGDSALYLCASSFWGEVGYTFGSGTRLTVV.

The chain recombines TRBV28 with TRBJ1-2; D may be TRBD1 (5 bases). The V end lost 6 bases, the J end lost 5 bases, and 10 bases lay between the germline ends. Germline CDR1 reads MDHEN; CDR2 reads SYDVKM. This CDR3 contains 12 residues. The CDR3 spells CASSTKGYGYTF. CDR3 sequence (DNA): TGTGCCAGCAGCACCAAGGGGTATGGCTACACCTTC.

The rearrangement links TRBV6-1 to TRBJ1-2; TRBD1 might be the D (5 bases). The CDR3 has 13 amino acids. CDR1 and CDR2 (germline): MNHNS, SASEGT. Deletions cut 3 bases from V and 8 bases from J, with 13 bases between. The CDR3 coding sequence is TGTGCCAGCAGTGAGGCGGCAGGGTGGGGCTACACCTTC. Its translation is CASSEAAGWGYTF.